Listed here are 27 T cell receptor beta chains from one sample, sequenced in a study of response to subunit inactivated influenza vaccine. In TCRdb, the RT-PCR reads were re-called with MiXCR into one record per CDR3 protein. Of 550,000 to 600,000 distinct CDR3 sequences in the sample, approximately 12% were seen once. The sample was PBMCs from blood, taken on the day of vaccination. These receptors originate from a man between 50 and 59 years old who received an inactivated influenza vaccine.

In its sample, this clonotype was seen many times. The chain has TRBV27 and TRBJ2-3, with 13 bases lining up with TRBD2. CDR1 is MNHEY and CDR2 is SMNVEV in the germline V gene (reference sequence). This CDR3 comprises 16 residues. The V gene end was trimmed by 3 bases and the J gene end by 2 bases; junction bases not matched to a gene: 2. CDR3 loop: CASSFGLAGVTDTQYF. The CDR3, as DNA: TGTGCCAGCAGTTTCGGACTAGCGGGAGTCACAGATACGCAGTATTTT.

This rearrangement joins TRBV20-1 to TRBJ2-7, with 8 bases aligning to TRBD2. V lost 2 bases to trimming and J lost 4 bases; unmatched junction nucleotides: 16. The CDR3 has 17 residues. CDR1 DFQATT and CDR2 SNEGSKA come from the germline V gene (reference sequence). For the CDR3, the DNA is TGCAGTGCTAGATCCCCGACTCTGGCGGGAGGTTTATACGAGCAGTACTTC. This translates into CSARSPTLAGGLYEQYF.

There are many counts of this clonotype. In DNA form, the CDR3 reads TGTGCCAGCAGTGGCGAACTAGCTCTGCCATACAATGAGCAGTTCTTC. It encodes CASSGELALPYNEQFF. The chain carries TRBV12-3 or TRBV12-4 and TRBJ2-1, with D possibly TRBD2 on 6 matching bases. V was shortened by 5 bases and J by 4 bases, with 18 bases between the two germline ends. The CDR3 is made up of 16 amino acids.

The rearrangement links TRBV20-1 to TRBJ2-7; D may be TRBD1 (5 bases). This CDR3 spans 13 amino acids. Germline V lookup: CDR1 DFQATT, CDR2 SNEGSKA (reference sequence). V was trimmed by 3 bases and J by 1 base, leaving 10 bases between them. CDR3 protein: CSARADSSYEQYF. The CDR3 DNA reads TGCAGTGCTAGGGCCGACAGTTCCTACGAGCAGTACTTC.

A few counts support this clonotype. The chain has TRBV6-2 or TRBV6-3 and TRBJ2-2, with D possibly being TRBD1 or TRBD2 (5 bases each). The CDR3 runs to 18 residues. The germline V gene has CDR1 MNHEY and CDR2 SVGEGT. The ends were cut back, 7 bases at V and 3 bases at J, with 24 bases in the middle. The CDR3, as DNA: TGTGCCAGCATCTACCGGGACCCCGCCAGATTACACACCGGGGAGCTGTTTTTT. Protein product: CASIYRDPARLHTGELFF.

This clonotype has a count of ten or more. The gene calls are TRBV29-1 and TRBJ2-1; TRBD2 agrees at 9 bases. V dropped 7 bases and J dropped 6; count of bases not matched to a gene: 10. Germline assignment: CDR1 SQVTM and CDR2 ANQGSEA. This CDR3 contains 14 residues. CDR3 residues: CSGSSGTSINEQFF. CDR3 sequence (DNA): TGCAGCGGTTCTTCCGGGACTAGCATCAATGAGCAGTTCTTC.

This clonotype was observed a few times. The V and J genes are TRBV6-2 or TRBV6-3 and TRBJ1-1, with TRBD1 matching 7 bases. Unmatched junction bases numbered 7, after V lost 5 bases and J lost 1 base. CDR1 is MNHEY, CDR2 SVGEGT, per germline. This CDR3 is built from 15 residues. CDR3 in amino acids: CASSDDRVRNTEAFF. CDR3 in DNA: TGTGCCAGCAGTGATGACAGGGTTCGGAACACTGAAGCTTTCTTT.

V gene TRBV9 combines with J gene TRBJ2-4; tentative D call: TRBD2 (5 bases). This CDR3 comprises 19 residues. Trimming stripped 3 bases from V and 1 base from J, with 23 bases between. Germline CDR1 reads SGDLS; CDR2 reads YYNGEE. CDR3 sequence reads: CASSAADRTWRCAKNIQYF. CDR3 DNA: TGTGCCAGCAGCGCAGCCGATAGGACGTGGAGGTGCGCCAAAAACATTCAGTACTTC.

This clonotype was picked up many times. CDR3 coding DNA: TGTGCCAGCAGTTTGGGGCAGCCCCAGCATTTT. This gives the protein CASSLGQPQHF. The rearrangement uses TRBV12-3 or TRBV12-4 and TRBJ1-5, with no clear D. The length of the CDR3 is 11 residues. With 3 bases removed from V and 7 bases from J, the gap between germline ends came to 4 bases.

The table lists this clonotype with a few counts. Here the CDR3 reads CASSPGTSGYHVAEQFF. In DNA, the CDR3 is TGTGCCAGCAGCCCCGGGACTAGCGGGTACCACGTCGCTGAGCAGTTCTTC. The V call is TRBV6-2 or TRBV6-3, the J call TRBJ2-1; 12 nucleotides match TRBD2. Germline assignment: CDR1 MNHEY and CDR2 SVGEGT. The CDR3 has 17 residues. V lost 6 bases to trimming and J lost 9 bases; unmatched junction nucleotides: 15.

This clonotype was counted ten times or more. V usage is TRBV15 and J usage is TRBJ2-3; D may be TRBD1 (6 bases). Germline V CDR1 and CDR2: LNHNV, YYDKDF (reference sequence). The CDR3 covers 15 residues. Trimming took 3 bases from V and 0 from J, leaving 10 bases between them. Here the CDR3 reads CATSRGHQSTDTQYF. Written as DNA, the CDR3 is TGTGCCACCAGCAGGGGACACCAGAGCACAGATACGCAGTATTTT.

This clonotype was detected only a few times. The genes are TRBV20-1 and TRBJ1-5; D might be TRBD1 (6 bases). The germline CDR1 and CDR2 sequences are DFQATT and SNEGSKA (reference sequence). V was shortened by 0 bases and J by 5 bases, with 14 bases between the two germline ends. The CDR3 loop spans 15 amino acids. CDR3 sequence: CSARDRGGWDQPQHF. The CDR3 DNA sequence: TGCAGTGCTAGAGATCGGGGGGGCTGGGATCAGCCCCAGCATTTT.

The rearrangement joins TRBV7-3 to TRBJ2-2, with 10 bases fitting TRBD1. The germline V gene has CDR1 SGHTA and CDR2 FQGTGA. CDR3 length: 16 residues. V lost 1 base and J lost 5; bases outside the gene matches: 4. CDR3 region: CASSLMGQGRTGELFF. CDR3 bases: TGTGCCAGCAGCTTAATGGGACAGGGGCGAACCGGGGAGCTGTTTTTT. The entire variable domain, with the rest obtained from reference TRBV7-3 and TRBJ2-2, is as follows: GAGVSQTPSNKVTEKGKYVELRCDPISGHTALYWYRQSLGQGPEFLIYFQGTGAADDSGLPNDRFFAVRPEGSVSTLKIQRTERGDSAVYLCASSLMGQGRTGELFFGEGSRLTVL.

This clonotype has more than one count but fewer than ten. The chain couples TRBV7-2 to TRBJ2-7, with TRBD2 matching 9 bases. Germline V gene sequence: CDR1 SGHTA, CDR2 FQGNSA. V shed 5 bases, J shed 6 bases, and the junction held 8 bases outside the gene matches. CDR3 length: 14 amino acids. CDR3 region: CASSPGTSFVEQYF. CDR3 bases: TGTGCCAGCAGCCCCGGGACTAGCTTCGTCGAGCAGTACTTC.

The chain has TRBV20-1 and TRBJ1-2; TRBD1 matches at 7 bases. The CDR3 sequence is 13 residues long. Germline V CDR1 and CDR2: DFQATT, SNEGSKA (reference sequence). The J segment lost 3 bases and the V segment lost 6 bases, leaving 7 bases of the junction unmatched. CDR3 nucleotides: TGCAGTGCCCGACAGGGTTCCTACTATGGCTACACCTTC. Protein sequence: CSARQGSYYGYTF.

The chain joins TRBV6-2 or TRBV6-3 to TRBJ2-7, with D possibly TRBD1 on 5 matching bases. This CDR3 has 17 residues. The V end lost 0 bases, the J end lost 6 bases, and 21 bases lay between the germline ends. Looked up from germline, CDR1 is MNHEY and CDR2 is SVGEGT. This chain's CDR3 is CASSYSLSGRDRREQYF. The CDR3 bases are TGTGCCAGCAGTTACTCACTATCTGGCAGGGATCGCCGCGAGCAGTACTTC.

This clonotype was seen a few times. The chain has TRBV9 and TRBJ2-1; 10 bases are a match to TRBD2. Looked up from germline, CDR1 is SGDLS and CDR2 is YYNGEE. V was pared by 2 bases and J by 7 bases, with 6 bases of the junction left unmatched. The CDR3 runs 15 residues. This CDR3 reads CASSVTSGSANEQFF. The CDR3 region has the DNA TGTGCCAGCAGCGTGACTAGCGGGTCAGCTAATGAGCAGTTCTTC.

The V gene is TRBV4-2, the J gene TRBJ2-1; 9 bases agree with TRBD1. Germline trimming cut 1 base from V and 2 bases from J; bases unmatched to any gene: 3. The CDR3 contains 16 residues. Germline loops: CDR1 LGHNA, CDR2 YNFKEQ. The CDR3 region is CASSQAGQGPYNEQFF. CDR3 nucleotides: TGTGCCAGCAGCCAAGCAGGACAGGGGCCCTACAATGAGCAGTTCTTC.

The rearrangement joins TRBV2 to TRBJ1-5; 8 nucleotides align to TRBD1. The CDR3 consists of 15 residues. V shed 6 bases and J 3 bases; nucleotides not matched to a gene: 7. Germline CDR1 and CDR2: SNHLY and FYNNEI. The chain's CDR3 is CASRGDRGLNQPQHF. Written as DNA, the CDR3 is TGTGCCAGCAGGGGAGACAGGGGTCTCAATCAGCCCCAGCATTTT.

This clonotype was seen more than once but under ten times. The chain recombines TRBV11-2 with TRBJ1-4; TRBD1 agrees at 10 bases. The germline CDR1 and CDR2 sequences are SGHAT and FQNNGV. Trimming cost V 5 bases and J 10 bases; bases outside gene matches: 10. The CDR3 extends over 15 amino acids. CDR3 protein: CASSPTGGFPGKLFF. The CDR3 bases are TGTGCCAGCAGCCCGACAGGGGGCTTTCCGGGAAAACTGTTTTTT.

A few counts support this clonotype. CDR3 bases: TGTGCCAGCAGAGCTTACAGAGATGGCTACACCTTC. The encoded protein is CASRAYRDGYTF. The rearrangement joins TRBV25-1 to TRBJ1-2; the D is unclear. The CDR3 extends over 12 amino acids. V lost 6 bases to trimming and J lost 6 bases, with 11 bases between them. CDR1 is MGHDK, CDR2 SYGVNS, per germline.

This clonotype was detected a few times. The CDR3 DNA reads TGCAGTGCGGAGCGGACAGGGGCTAACTATGGCTACACCTTC. It yields the protein CSAERTGANYGYTF. This chain links TRBV20-1 with TRBJ1-2; 9 bases map to TRBD1. In germline, CDR1 is DFQATT, CDR2 SNEGSKA (reference sequence). Trimming at V came to 6 bases and at J to 0 bases, leaving 5 bases not matched to a gene. The CDR3 has 14 residues.

This clonotype has only a few counts. The chain combines TRBV2 with TRBJ2-3; D is unclear. The germline gives CDR1 SNHLY, CDR2 FYNNEI. Trimming pared 6 bases from V and 5 bases from J, leaving 9 bases between. The CDR3 length is 12 residues. The CDR3 is CASRKEVDTQYF. In DNA, the CDR3 is TGTGCCAGCAGGAAAGAAGTAGATACGCAGTATTTT.

This clonotype has a count of ten or more. Sequence at one end of the junction differs from germline and may be a read error. The rearrangement links TRBV25-1 to TRBJ2-1, with TRBD2 matching 9 bases. The CDR3 sequence is 12 residues long. Per the germline V gene, CDR1 is MGHDK and CDR2 is SYGVNS. DNA of the CDR3: TGTGCCAGCAGTGAACTAGCGGGGAGGATGATCTTC. Translation gives CASSELAGRMIF.

This clonotype was detected only a few times. The V gene is TRBV6-5, the J gene TRBJ1-6; no definite D call. Germline V CDR1 and CDR2: MNHEY, SVGAGI. The V gene lost 0 bases and the J gene lost 7 bases, with 13 bases spanning the gap. CDR3 length: 16 residues. For the CDR3, the DNA is TGTGCCAGCAGTTACTCGACCCGGGGTTGGAATTCACCCCTCCACTTT. Protein: CASSYSTRGWNSPLHF.

The rearrangement uses TRBV20-1 and TRBJ2-7; D is uncertain. Looked up from germline, CDR1 is DFQATT and CDR2 is SNEGSKA (reference sequence). The CDR3 contains 14 residues. Trimming shortened V by 0 bases and J by 2 bases, and 11 bases separated the two germline ends. The CDR3 DNA reads as TGCAGTGCTAGAGACCACGATGCCACCTACGAGCAGTACTTC. It yields the protein CSARDHDATYEQYF.

Only a few counts were recorded for this clonotype. This rearrangement joins TRBV15 to TRBJ2-1; D may be TRBD1 (5 bases). V was pared by 4 bases and J by 7 bases, with 11 bases between. The germline V gene encodes CDR1 LNHNV and CDR2 YYDKDF (reference sequence). The CDR3 is 13 amino acids. The CDR3 region has the DNA TGTGCCACCAGCATAGACAGATTAAATGAGCAGTTCTTC. Translation: CATSIDRLNEQFF. Drawing the rest from reference TRBV15 and TRBJ2-1, the complete variable domain is DAMVIQNPRYQVTQFGKPVTLSCSQTLNHNVMYWYQQKSSQAPKLLFHYYDKDFNNEADTPDNFQSRRPNTSFCFLDIRSPGLGDTAMYLCATSIDRLNEQFFGPGTRLTVL.